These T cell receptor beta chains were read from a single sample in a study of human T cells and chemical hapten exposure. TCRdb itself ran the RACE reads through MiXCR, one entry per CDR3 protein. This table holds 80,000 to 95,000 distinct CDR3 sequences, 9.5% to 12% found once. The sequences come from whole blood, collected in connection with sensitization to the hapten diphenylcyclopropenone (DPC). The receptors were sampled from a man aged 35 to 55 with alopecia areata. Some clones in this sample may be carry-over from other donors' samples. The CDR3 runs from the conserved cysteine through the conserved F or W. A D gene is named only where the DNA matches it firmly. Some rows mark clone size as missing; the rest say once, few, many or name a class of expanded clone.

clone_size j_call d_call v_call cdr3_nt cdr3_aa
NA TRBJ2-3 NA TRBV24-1 TGTGCCACCAGTGATCCGATTTCGGCCGAGGCAGATACGCAGTATTTT CATSDPISAEADTQYF
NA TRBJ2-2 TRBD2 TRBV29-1 TGCAGCGTTGCACTGAGACTAGCGGGACCGGCCGGGGAGCTGTTTTTT CSVALRLAGPAGELFF
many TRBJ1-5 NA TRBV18 TGTGCCAGCTCACCAGGGAATCAGCCCCAGCATTTT CASSPGNQPQHF
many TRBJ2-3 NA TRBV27 TGTGCCAGCAGGGGGACGGGGTTGGATACGCAGTATTTT CASRGTGLDTQYF
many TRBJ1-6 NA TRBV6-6 TGTGCCAGCACCCGCAAGGAGAGCTCACCCCTCCACTTT CASTRKESSPLHF
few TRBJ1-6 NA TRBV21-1 TGTGCCAGCAGCAAAGGCGAGCTTAATTCACCCCTCCACTTT CASSKGELNSPLHF
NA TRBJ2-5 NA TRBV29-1 TGCAGCGTTGCAAATCTACTGACACTAGGGACCCAGTACTTC CSVANLLTLGTQYF
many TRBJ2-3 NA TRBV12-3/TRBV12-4 TGTGCCAGCAGTTCCCTGGGAAGGGGCGATACGCAGTATTTT CASSSLGRGDTQYF
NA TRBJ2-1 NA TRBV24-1 TGTGCCACCAGTGACCCTGACAGGCCCCAGTTCTTC CATSDPDRPQFF
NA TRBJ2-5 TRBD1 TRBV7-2 TGTGCCAGCAGCTTAGTAGGGGGACAGGGGCCGTACCAAGAGACCCAGTACTTC CASSLVGGQGPYQETQYF
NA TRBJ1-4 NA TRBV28 TGTGCCTCAAAACTCGGGACGGGCAATGAAAAACTGTTTTTT CASKLGTGNEKLFF
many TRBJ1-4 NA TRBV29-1 TGCAGCGCTTTTCTCGAAAAACTGTTTTTT CSAFLEKLFF
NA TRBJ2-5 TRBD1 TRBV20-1 TGCAGTGCCCAGGCAATATCGGGACAGGGGGCCCAAGAGACCCAGTACTTC CSAQAISGQGAQETQYF
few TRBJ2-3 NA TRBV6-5 TGTGCCAGCAGTCTAGCGTGGGGTACAGATACGCAGTATTTT CASSLAWGTDTQYF
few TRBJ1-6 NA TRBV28 TGTGCCAGCAGTTTAGCGATCCCAGGGGCGAATAATTCACCCCTCCACTTT CASSLAIPGANNSPLHF
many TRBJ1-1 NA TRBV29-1 TGCAGCGTTGTGAGTCACACTGAAGCTTTCTTT CSVVSHTEAFF
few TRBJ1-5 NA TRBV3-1 TGTGCCAGCAGCCAAGGCCAGGGTAGCAATCAGCCCCAGCATTTT CASSQGQGSNQPQHF
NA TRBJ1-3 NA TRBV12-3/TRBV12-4 TGTGCCAGCAGCTCGAATGGCATACCGCCTACTGGAAACACCATATATTTT CASSSNGIPPTGNTIYF
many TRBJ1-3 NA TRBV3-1 TGTGCCAGCAGTCTACTACGTGGGGATTCTGGAAACACCATATATTTT CASSLLRGDSGNTIYF
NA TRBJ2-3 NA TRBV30 TGTGCCTGGAGTGGCAGGGGTGGTCGCACAGATACGCAGTATTTT CAWSGRGGRTDTQYF
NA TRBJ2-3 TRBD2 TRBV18 TGTGCCAGCTCACCTCTAGCGGGGGGCACAGATACGCAGTATTTT CASSPLAGGTDTQYF
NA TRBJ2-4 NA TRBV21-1 TGTGCCAGCAGCAAAACGTTAAAGAACAGGGGGAGATTTATAGCCAAAAACATTCAGTACTTC CASSKTLKNRGRFIAKNIQYF
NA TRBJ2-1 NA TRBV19 TGTGCCTCCGGTTCACGTGAGCAGTTCTTC CASGSREQFF
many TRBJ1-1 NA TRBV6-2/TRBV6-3 TGTGCCACCAGGCTTGGCAACACTGAAGCTTTCTTT CATRLGNTEAFF
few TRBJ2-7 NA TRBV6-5 TGTGCCAGCAGTTATGTACAGGGTGAATACGAGCAGTACTTC CASSYVQGEYEQYF
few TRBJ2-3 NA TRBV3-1 TGTGCCAGCAGCCAATCCCACACAGATACGCAGTATTTT CASSQSHTDTQYF
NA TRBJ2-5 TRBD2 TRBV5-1 TGCGCCAGCAGCAGAGGCCCGGGACTAGCGGGAGAGGGAGAGACCCAGTACTTC CASSRGPGLAGEGETQYF
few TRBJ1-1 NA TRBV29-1 TGCAGCTCTTTGGGGCAGATGAACACTGAAGCTTTCTTT CSSLGQMNTEAFF